Below, 15 T cell receptor beta chains from the same sample are listed, as sequenced in a study of blood T cells in healthy people across ages. A second about 6 to 11 cycle PCR used barcoded and J-beta primers. TCRdb re-derived calls from the 5' RACE reads in MiXCR, one entry per CDR3 protein. The sample records approximately 810,000 distinct CDR3 sequences, around 28% being singletons. The sample was blood. The receptors originated from a woman aged 80 or older in good health.

This clonotype was observed a single time. The chain recombines TRBV6-2 or TRBV6-3 with TRBJ1-2, with TRBD1 as a possible D gene (6 bases). V dropped 6 bases and J dropped 6 bases, with 14 bases sitting between them. The CDR3 contains 13 residues. Germline CDR1 reads MNHEY; CDR2 reads SVGEGT. The CDR3 protein is CASRTGAWNGYTF. The CDR3 nucleotides read TGTGCCAGCAGGACGGGGGCTTGGAATGGCTACACCTTC.

The rearrangement links TRBV27 to TRBJ2-1; D is possibly TRBD1 (6 bases). The CDR3 runs to 13 residues. Trimming left V 0 bases short and J 14 bases short, with 14 bases between. The germline gives CDR1 MNHEY, CDR2 SMNVEV (reference sequence). For the CDR3, the DNA is TGTGCCAGCAGTTTATCGAACAGGGATATGGAGTTCTTC. Protein product: CASSLSNRDMEFF.

This clonotype was seen ten or more times. The J gene is TRBJ2-1, the V gene TRBV11-2; 9 positions match TRBD1. Germline lookup yields CDR1 SGHAT and CDR2 FQNNGV. The J segment lost 0 bases and the V segment lost 0 bases, leaving 3 bases of the junction unmatched. The CDR3 sequence is 17 residues long. The CDR3 here is CASSLEGQGSSYNEQFF. The CDR3 region has the DNA TGTGCCAGCAGCTTAGAGGGACAGGGAAGCTCCTACAATGAGCAGTTCTTC.

The chain combines TRBV2 with TRBJ1-5, with 7 bases identical to TRBD1. This CDR3 has 14 amino acids. Germline-derived CDR1 and CDR2 are SNHLY and FYNNEI. V was clipped by 6 bases and J by 5 bases; unmatched bases: 7. CDR3 DNA: TGTGCCAGCAGCCGACAGGGAGGCCATCAGCCCCAGCATTTT. Protein: CASSRQGGHQPQHF.

This clonotype was seen repeatedly, ten times or more. The CDR3 region is CASGRGSYNEQFF. The CDR3 region has the DNA TGTGCCAGCGGGAGGGGTTCCTACAATGAGCAGTTCTTC. The chain employs TRBV11-3 and TRBJ2-1, with 7 bases that match TRBD2. The trim removed 8 bases at V and 1 base at J, leaving 2 bases unmatched. CDR3 length: 13 amino acids. The V gene's germline CDR1 is SGHNT and CDR2 YENEEA. Full variable domain (missing parts from reference TRBV11-3 and TRBJ2-1): EAGVVQSPRYKIIEKKQPVAFWCNPISGHNTLYWYLQNLGQGPELLIRYENEEAVDDSQLPKDRFSAERLKGVDSTLKIQPAELGDSAVYLCASGRGSYNEQFFGPGTRLTVL.

This clonotype was counted many times. CDR3 coding DNA: TGCAGTGCTAGCCCACCGTACAGGGTCAATCAGCCCCAGCATTTT. This translates into CSASPPYRVNQPQHF. The rearrangement links TRBV20-1 to TRBJ1-5, with D perhaps TRBD1 (6 bases). The germline V gene has CDR1 DFQATT and CDR2 SNEGSKA (reference sequence). This CDR3 has 15 residues. With 3 bases removed from V and 3 bases from J, the gap between germline ends came to 15 bases.

The chain links TRBV7-9 to TRBJ1-1; no definite D call. The CDR3 runs 13 residues. V was pared by 11 bases and J by 4 bases, with 17 bases between. Germline V lookup: CDR1 SEHNR, CDR2 FQNEAQ (reference sequence). The CDR3 reads CAGVRVSCTEAFF. CDR3 nucleotides: TGTGCCGGCGTTCGGGTTAGTTGCACTGAAGCTTTCTTT. Filled out from reference TRBV7-9 and TRBJ1-1, the complete variable domain reads DTGVSQNPRHKITKRGQNVTFRCDPISEHNRLYWYRQTLGQGPEFLTYFQNEAQLEKSRLLSDRFSAERPKGSFSTLEIQRTEQGDSAMYLCAGVRVSCTEAFFGQGTRLTVV.

The gene calls are TRBV7-2 and TRBJ1-1, with TRBD1 identical over 9 bases. This CDR3 region has 18 residues. Germline trimming cut 2 bases from V and 2 bases from J; bases unmatched to any gene: 12. Germline-derived CDR1 and CDR2 are SGHTA and FQGNSA. In nucleotides, the CDR3 is TGTGCCAGCAGCTTATACCCCGGGACAGGGCGAACCAACACTGAAGCTTTCTTT. Protein product: CASSLYPGTGRTNTEAFF. The full variable domain, in which reference TRBV7-2 and TRBJ1-1 provide the parts outside the CDR3, is GAGVSQSPSNKVTEKGKDVELRCDPISGHTALYWYRQSLGQGLEFLIYFQGNSAPDKSGLPSDRFSAERTGGSVSTLTIQRTQQEDSAVYLCASSLYPGTGRTNTEAFFGQGTRLTVV.

This clonotype was observed a few times. The chain combines TRBV11-3 with TRBJ2-3; 7 nucleotides match TRBD2. The CDR3 totals 15 residues. From germline, CDR1 is SGHNT and CDR2 YENEEA. With 5 bases clipped from V and 4 bases from J, the junction kept 9 bases outside the gene matches. This CDR3 reads CASSPSRGSADTQYF. As DNA, the CDR3 is TGTGCCAGCAGCCCTTCACGCGGGAGTGCAGATACGCAGTATTTT.

This clonotype was counted a few times. The chain is built from TRBV5-6 and TRBJ1-6, with 7 bases fitting TRBD1. The CDR3 length is 16 residues. CDR1 is SGHDT and CDR2 is YYEEEE in the germline V gene. V lost 0 bases, J lost 10 bases, and 10 bases stayed unmatched. CDR3 sequence reads: CASSLEETGLRSPLHF. CDR3 nucleotide sequence: TGTGCCAGCAGCTTGGAAGAGACAGGGCTCCGGTCACCCCTCCACTTT.

Only a few counts were recorded for this clonotype. The chain carries TRBV2 and TRBJ1-2; D gene unclear. The germline V gene has CDR1 SNHLY and CDR2 FYNNEI. There are 11 residues in the CDR3. The V end was cut by 3 bases, the J end by 9 bases, with 8 bases between. CDR3 sequence reads: CASSDTGCYTF. The CDR3 DNA sequence: TGTGCCAGCAGTGACACCGGTTGCTACACCTTC.

The rearrangement joins TRBV2 to TRBJ1-5; tentatively, D is TRBD1 (6 bases). Trimming removed 7 bases from V and 5 bases from J, with 12 bases in between. Per the germline V gene, CDR1 is SNHLY and CDR2 is FYNNEI. This CDR3 has 13 amino acids. The CDR3 here is CASTTRGYQPQHF. Here the CDR3 DNA reads TGTGCCAGCACCACCAGGGGTTATCAGCCCCAGCATTTT.

This clonotype turned up a few times. The genes are TRBV7-2 and TRBJ2-5; D is unresolved. The germline V gene encodes CDR1 SGHTA and CDR2 FQGNSA. With 4 bases removed from V and 11 bases from J, the gap between germline ends came to 11 bases. The CDR3 has 11 amino acids. The CDR3 bases are TGTGCCAGCAGCTATCTTAATGAGCAGTACTTC. Amino acid sequence: CASSYLNEQYF. Looking up the rest from reference TRBV7-2 and TRBJ2-5 gives the full variable domain: GAGVSQSPSNKVTEKGKDVELRCDPISGHTALYWYRQSLGQGLEFLIYFQGNSAPDKSGLPSDRFSAERTGGSVSTLTIQRTQQEDSAVYLCASSYLNEQYFGPGTRLLVL.

The CDR3 DNA sequence: TGTGCCAGCAGTTCCGGACAGGGACGAAAGCCGCGCCCCGGGGCAGCTTTCTTT. Translating it yields CASSSGQGRKPRPGAAFF. V and J are TRBV6-5 and TRBJ1-1; the match to TRBD1 covers 8 bases. Germline CDR1 reads MNHEY; CDR2 reads SVGAGI. The V and J ends lost 4 bases and 10 bases, in that order; junction bases with no gene match: 23. The CDR3 sequence is 18 residues long.

In its sample, this clonotype was seen many times. CDR3 amino acids: CASSSGPATEAFF. CDR3 coding DNA: TGTGCCAGCAGTTCTGGGCCCGCCACTGAAGCTTTCTTT. V gene TRBV12-3 or TRBV12-4 combines with J gene TRBJ1-1; D call uncertain. The CDR3 length is 13 residues. V lost 4 bases, J lost 4 bases, and 10 bases lay in between.